This is a list of T cell receptor beta chains from one sample in a study of CD8 T cells in ankylosing spondylitis. MiXCR, applied by TCRdb to the 5' RACE reads, yields one record per CDR3 protein. Seen here are about 220,000 distinct CDR3 sequences, roughly 25% observed once, and the top ten hold more than 6.5%. Sample: blood, either unsorted or a sorted T cell fraction (not recorded which). Source of these receptors: a male donor with ankylosing spondylitis or in good health (not recorded which). The CDR3 runs from the conserved cysteine through the conserved F or W. A D gene is named only where the DNA matches it firmly. Clone size, where shown, is once, few, many, or a class for clones that have expanded.

D gene	clone size	V gene	J gene	CDR3 protein	CDR3 DNA
NA	many	TRBV5-1	TRBJ2-2	CASSEVSGVTGELFF	TGCGCCAGCAGCGAGGTTAGCGGAGTCACCGGGGAGCTGTTTTTT
NA	many	TRBV24-1	TRBJ2-5	CATSDLRGRSETQYF	TGTGCCACCAGTGATTTGCGGGGCAGGTCAGAGACCCAGTACTTC
NA	few	TRBV6-5	TRBJ2-7	CASSSTTGQSTYEQYF	TGTGCCAGCAGTTCTACAACGGGACAATCGACCTACGAGCAGTACTTC
TRBD1	few	TRBV5-6	TRBJ2-7	CASSLVGTGRWEQYF	TGTGCCAGCAGCTTGGTGGGGACAGGGCGTTGGGAGCAGTACTTC
TRBD2	many	TRBV20-1	TRBJ2-7	CSASLAGTSSYEQYF	TGCAGTGCTAGTTTGGCCGGGACTAGCTCCTACGAGCAGTACTTC
NA	many	TRBV20-1	TRBJ2-7	CSGKQGNPREYF	TGCAGTGGAAAGCAGGGTAACCCTAGGGAGTACTTC
NA	few	TRBV6-2/TRBV6-3	TRBJ1-5	CASSYSVAGAALEPQHF	TGTGCCAGCAGTTACTCAGTAGCAGGGGCCGCCCTCGAGCCCCAGCATTTT
NA	few	TRBV3-1	TRBJ2-3	CASCQDPANTDTQYF	TGTGCCTCCTGCCAAGACCCAGCGAACACAGATACGCAGTATTTT
TRBD2	many	TRBV11-2	TRBJ2-3	CASSSAVLGLAGGNTQYF	TGTGCCAGCAGCTCCGCAGTCCTCGGTCTAGCGGGGGGGAATACGCAGTATTTT
NA	NA	TRBV9	TRBJ2-2	CASSKQGGDTGELFF	TGTGCCAGCAGCAAACAGGGAGGCGACACCGGGGAGCTGTTTTTT
TRBD2	many	TRBV5-1	TRBJ2-1	CASSKLAGGPDEQFF	TGCGCCAGCAGCAAACTAGCGGGAGGGCCGGATGAGCAGTTCTTC
TRBD2	many	TRBV4-1	TRBJ2-1	CASSQDKLAGAEQFF	TGCGCCAGCAGCCAAGATAAACTAGCGGGAGCTGAGCAGTTCTTC
NA	many	TRBV20-1	TRBJ2-3	CSATLAPDTQYF	TGCAGTGCCACCCTAGCCCCAGATACGCAGTATTTT
TRBD1	few	TRBV5-1	TRBJ2-5	CASSAGTGGKAETQYF	TGCGCCAGCAGCGCCGGGACAGGGGGCAAGGCGGAGACCCAGTACTTC
NA	many	TRBV6-1	TRBJ2-1	CASRSPEEWYRSSYNEQFF	TGTGCCAGCAGATCCCCAGAGGAGTGGTATCGGAGCTCCTACAATGAGCAGTTCTTC
NA	many	TRBV6-1	TRBJ1-1	CASRIEQGLGTEAFF	TGTGCCAGCAGGATAGAACAGGGCCTGGGGACTGAAGCTTTCTTT
NA	few	TRBV11-2	TRBJ2-4	CASSQTGGDGKNIQYF	TGTGCCAGCAGCCAGACGGGTGGCGACGGCAAAAACATTCAGTACTTC
TRBD2	many	TRBV7-8	TRBJ2-1	CASSLAPGGSSYNEQFF	TGTGCCAGCAGCTTAGCACCTGGCGGGAGCTCCTACAATGAGCAGTTCTTC
TRBD1	few	TRBV20-1	TRBJ1-1	CSARAVQGRDRGGTEAFF	TGCAGTGCTAGAGCCGTACAGGGGAGGGATCGCGGTGGCACTGAAGCTTTCTTT
NA	many	TRBV10-3	TRBJ2-2	CAISVGGTAGELFF	TGTGCCATCAGTGTCGGGGGAACGGCCGGGGAGCTGTTTTTT
NA	NA	TRBV12-3/TRBV12-4	TRBJ2-1	CASRGLTNEQFF	TGTGCCAGCAGGGGGCTAACAAATGAGCAGTTCTTC
TRBD2	many	TRBV4-3	TRBJ2-5	CASSLGLARETQYF	TGCGCCAGCAGCCTGGGACTAGCCAGAGAGACCCAGTACTTC
TRBD2	NA	TRBV10-3	TRBJ2-7	CAISGATSGRASYEQYF	TGTGCCATCAGTGGAGCCACGAGCGGGAGGGCCAGCTACGAGCAGTACTTC
NA	NA	TRBV12-3/TRBV12-4	TRBJ1-6	CASNVGGVRSSPLHF	TGTGCCAGCAACGTAGGAGGAGTTCGAAGTTCACCCCTCCACTTT
NA	NA	TRBV20-1	TRBJ2-5	CSASEAAYQETQYF	TGCAGTGCTAGTGAAGCGGCGTACCAAGAGACCCAGTACTTC
TRBD2	many	TRBV5-6	TRBJ2-7	CASSQGLVNANYEQYF	TGTGCCAGCAGCCAAGGACTAGTCAACGCAAACTACGAGCAGTACTTC
TRBD2	many	TRBV5-5	TRBJ2-1	CASRDRGLAGGNEQFF	TGTGCCAGCAGAGACAGGGGACTAGCGGGAGGCAATGAGCAGTTCTTC
TRBD1	NA	TRBV20-1	TRBJ2-7	CSARDYRLDRVMGEQYF	TGCAGTGCTAGAGATTACAGGTTGGACAGGGTAATGGGGGAGCAGTACTTC
TRBD2	many	TRBV18	TRBJ2-1	CASSPPAGGYNEQFF	TGTGCCAGCTCACCTCCAGCGGGAGGCTACAATGAGCAGTTCTTC
NA	many	TRBV12-3/TRBV12-4	TRBJ1-4	CASSFQLGGEKLFF	TGTGCCAGCAGTTTCCAATTGGGGGGAGAAAAACTGTTTTTT